A single sample is the source of the 24 T cell receptor beta chains below, sequenced in a study of shared clonotypes between healthy human individuals (dated by TCRdb to about 2020). To prepare the library, the immunoSEQ multiplex PCR assay was applied. TCRdb provides this immuneACCESS table in a form limited to in-frame rearrangements. Some clones are lacking; in checked studies, under half of them reflect an unresolved V gene, and why the rest are absent is not known. The sample table lists about 110,000 clones, 65% to 75% of them with a count of one. The ten biggest clones cover about 22% of the sample. What was sequenced was memory CD8+ T cells sorted from blood. Taken with the paper, the label for cell subset or site translates to: CD45RO+ cells pooled with CCR7-negative TemRA cells. All receptors come from a woman aged 25 to 39 in good health.

The chain joins TRBV2 to TRBJ2-7; TRBD2 aligns across 12 bases. Trimming at V came to 3 bases and at J to 1 base, leaving 7 bases not matched to a gene. This CDR3 region has 17 residues. CDR1 SNHLY and CDR2 FYNNEI come from the germline V gene. This CDR3 reads CASSDRLAGGLSYEQYF. The CDR3 nucleotides read TGTGCCAGCAGTGATAGGCTAGCGGGAGGGTTATCCTACGAGCAGTACTTC.

This rearrangement joins TRBV28 to TRBJ2-1; 9 bases are a match to TRBD1. Germline CDR1 and CDR2: MDHEN and SYDVKM. J gave up 10 bases and V 5 bases, and 9 bases lay outside the gene matches. The CDR3 loop spans 14 amino acids. CDR3 sequence: CASSRIQGAREQFF. The CDR3 nucleotides read TGTGCCAGCAGTAGAATACAGGGGGCTCGGGAGCAGTTCTTC. Supplemented by reference TRBV28 and TRBJ2-1, the full variable domain reads DVKVTQSSRYLVKRTGEKVFLECVQDMDHENMFWYRQDPGLGLRLIYFSYDVKMKEKGDIPEGYSVSREKKERFSLILESASTNQTSMYLCASSRIQGAREQFFGPGTRLTVL.

V is TRBV6-5 and J is TRBJ2-7; 9 nucleotides match TRBD2. This CDR3 comprises 15 residues. Trimming removed 2 bases from V and 1 base from J; junction bases left unmatched: 3. CDR1 is MNHEY, CDR2 SVGAGI, per germline. As DNA, the CDR3 is TGTGCCAGCAGTTACCGACTAGCGGCGTCCTACGAGCAGTACTTC. Protein product: CASSYRLAASYEQYF.

The J gene is TRBJ1-2, the V gene TRBV19; possibly TRBD1 for D (6 bases). The length of the CDR3 is 14 residues. Trimming removed 2 bases at V and 6 bases at J, with 13 bases between. CDR1 is LNHDA and CDR2 is SQIVND in the germline V gene (reference sequence). Here the CDR3 reads CASSIFGGADGYTF. The CDR3 DNA is TGTGCCAGTAGTATATTCGGGGGCGCGGATGGCTACACCTTC.

The gene calls are TRBV28 and TRBJ1-1; D perhaps matches TRBD1 (6 bases). This CDR3 comprises 14 residues. CDR1 is MDHEN, CDR2 SYDVKM, per germline. Trimming pared 5 bases from V and 1 base from J, leaving 11 bases between. Here the CDR3 DNA reads TGTGCCAGCAGTCGACAGGCGACGAACACTGAAGCTTTCTTT. Its protein is CASSRQATNTEAFF.

V is TRBV28 and J is TRBJ2-7, with D hard to call. CDR3 length: 15 residues. The germline CDR1 and CDR2 sequences are MDHEN and SYDVKM. Trimming cost V 4 bases and J 5 bases, with 18 bases left between them. In DNA form, the CDR3 reads TGTGCCAGCAGTTCACGCGGCCTCCCGGGTGACGAGCAGTACTTC. It translates to CASSSRGLPGDEQYF.

The DNA for the CDR3 is TGTGCCAGCAGTTTTTTAGCGGGAACCTACGAGCAGTACTTC. The encoded protein is CASSFLAGTYEQYF. V gene TRBV28 combines with J gene TRBJ2-7; 8 bases line up with TRBD2. The CDR3 is 14 residues long. Germline CDR1 is MDHEN and CDR2 is SYDVKM. Trimming took 3 bases from V and 2 from J; bases not matched to a gene: 3.

Concerning this clone itself: Other DNA sequences from this sample encode an identical CDR3 as well. The chain has TRBV11-3 and TRBJ2-3, with D possibly matching TRBD2 (5 bases). Germline assignment: CDR1 SGHNT and CDR2 YENEEA. V was cut by 1 base and J by 1 base, with 9 bases left in between. The CDR3 runs 15 residues. Written as DNA, the CDR3 is TGTGCCAGCAGCTTAGGTGGGAGTCGCACAGATACGCAGTATTTT. It specifies CASSLGGSRTDTQYF.

The chain recombines TRBV5-1 with TRBJ2-7, with a weak D call TRBD1 (6 bases). In germline, CDR1 is SGHRS, CDR2 YFSETQ. Trimming removed 0 bases at V and 3 bases at J, with 10 bases between. CDR3 size: 14 residues. CDR3 nucleotides: TGCGCCAGCAGCTTGGGACAGGCCTTCTACGAGCAGTACTTC. Amino acid sequence: CASSLGQAFYEQYF. Full variable domain (outside the CDR3, taken from reference TRBV5-1 and TRBJ2-7): KAGVTQTPRYLIKTRGQQVTLSCSPISGHRSVSWYQQTPGQGLQFLFEYFSETQRNKGNFPGRFSGRQFSNSRSEMNVSTLELGDSALYLCASSLGQAFYEQYFGPGTRLTVT.

The chain joins TRBV7-7 to TRBJ2-3; D gene ambiguous. The germline V gene has CDR1 SSHAT and CDR2 FNYEAQ (reference sequence). V dropped 1 base and J dropped 2 bases, with 4 bases sitting between them. The CDR3 length is 13 residues. CDR3 sequence: CASSLGSTDTQYF. CDR3 DNA: TGTGCCAGCAGCTTAGGGTCCACAGATACGCAGTATTTT.

About this clone itself: This likely traces to a read error, being one base from a far larger clone. The sample carries other DNA sequences with the same CDR3. The genes are TRBV10-3 and TRBJ2-7, with 8 bases that match TRBD1. The CDR3 loop spans 14 amino acids. Germline CDR1 is ENHRY and CDR2 is SYGVKD. The CDR3 here is CAISPGQESHEQYF. The DNA of the CDR3 is TGTGCCATCAGCCCGGGACAGGAGAGCCACGAGCAGTACTTT.

This clone was seen a few times. The chain has TRBV5-5 and TRBJ2-2; weak D call: TRBD1 (6 bases). The CDR3 consists of 16 residues. V gave up 4 bases and J gave up 2 bases, with 15 bases separating them. In germline, CDR1 is SGHKS, CDR2 YYEKEE (reference sequence). The CDR3 region has the DNA TGTGCCAGCAGCCAGGGGTCCGGGATAAACACCGGGGAGCTGTTTTTT. Translated, it gives CASSQGSGINTGELFF. Complete variable domain (other parts from reference TRBV5-5 and TRBJ2-2): DAGVTQSPTHLIKTRGQQVTLRCSPISGHKSVSWYQQVLGQGPQFIFQYYEKEERGRGNFPDRFSARQFPNYSSELNVNALLLGDSALYLCASSQGSGINTGELFFGEGSRLTVL.

This chain connects TRBV5-6 to TRBJ1-3; the D is unclear. The CDR3 has 14 amino acids. V was cut by 0 bases and J by 0 bases, with 4 bases left in between. Germline CDR1 and CDR2: SGHDT and YYEEEE. The CDR3 region is CASSLGSSGNTIYF. The CDR3 region has the DNA TGTGCCAGCAGCTTGGGGAGCTCTGGAAACACCATATATTTT.

This chain joins TRBV13 and TRBJ1-1; TRBD1 is a possible D gene (5 bases). CDR3 size: 14 residues. Trimming left V 5 bases short and J 4 bases short, with 14 bases between. The germline gives CDR1 PRHDT, CDR2 FYEKMQ (reference sequence). The CDR3 nucleotides read TGTGCCAGCAGCCCACCAACGGGGGGCACTGAAGCTTTCTTT. Translating it yields CASSPPTGGTEAFF.

The chain carries TRBV2 and TRBJ1-1, with 7 bases fitting TRBD1. Germline V gene lookup returns CDR1 SNHLY and CDR2 FYNNEI. V trimming: 3 bases; J trimming: 2 bases; junction bases outside the gene matches: 12. The CDR3 runs 17 residues. In DNA, the CDR3 is TGTGCCAGCAGTGATGATCATGACAGGGCGATAAACACTGAAGCTTTCTTT. This sequence encodes CASSDDHDRAINTEAFF.

Ten or more counts support this clone. This rearrangement joins TRBV28 to TRBJ1-2; D not certain. V was shortened by 7 bases and J by 1 base, with 13 bases between the two germline ends. This CDR3 has 14 amino acids. Germline V lookup: CDR1 MDHEN, CDR2 SYDVKM. The DNA of the CDR3 is TGTGCCAGCAACAGCAGATACGGTAACTATGGCTACACCTTC. This gives the protein CASNSRYGNYGYTF.

Of note for this clone: A read error may produce the germline difference seen at one junction end. The rearrangement joins TRBV6-4 to TRBJ2-7, with a tentative D call TRBD2 (6 bases). Germline CDR1 and CDR2: MRHNA and SNTAGT. This CDR3 contains 14 residues. The chain's CDR3 is CASPKNPRAGRRAF. As DNA, the CDR3 is TGTGCCAGTCCGAAAAATCCCCGGGCGGGACGCCGAGCCTTC.

This chain joins TRBV9 and TRBJ2-2; a possible D gene is TRBD2 (5 bases). This CDR3 spans 13 amino acids. V gave up 3 bases and J gave up 5 bases, with 8 bases separating them. From germline, CDR1 is SGDLS and CDR2 YYNGEE. The CDR3 protein is CASSARETGELFF. CDR3 nucleotides: TGTGCCAGCAGCGCCCGGGAAACCGGGGAGCTGTTTTTT.

The J gene is TRBJ2-7, the V gene TRBV30; 10 bases align to TRBD1. The germline V gene encodes CDR1 GTSNPN and CDR2 SVGIG (reference sequence). This CDR3 has 14 amino acids. J lost 5 bases, V lost 5 bases, and 9 bases had no gene match. The CDR3 reads CAWGTGVGGDEQYF. The CDR3 DNA follows: TGTGCCTGGGGGACAGGGGTGGGTGGTGACGAGCAGTACTTC.

The chain employs TRBV27 and TRBJ2-7; maybe TRBD1 (6 bases). The CDR3 loop spans 14 amino acids. V was cut by 3 bases and J by 5 bases, with 14 bases left in between. The germline V gene encodes CDR1 MNHEY and CDR2 SMNVEV (reference sequence). DNA of the CDR3: TGTGCCAGCAGTTTGAGGACAGCTTTGAACGAGCAGTACTTC. Amino acid sequence: CASSLRTALNEQYF.

This chain joins TRBV28 and TRBJ2-7; D perhaps matches TRBD1 (6 bases). V was clipped by 3 bases and J by 2 bases, with 14 bases between them. This CDR3 comprises 15 residues. The germline CDR1 and CDR2 sequences are MDHEN and SYDVKM. The CDR3 bases are TGTGCCAGCAGTTTTGACAGGAGCAGAACCTACGAGCAGTACTTC. Amino acids: CASSFDRSRTYEQYF.

V is TRBV4-2 and J is TRBJ1-1; D remains ambiguous. V was cut by 4 bases and J by 0 bases, with 6 bases left in between. Germline V gene lookup returns CDR1 LGHNA and CDR2 YNFKEQ. The CDR3 has 13 amino acids. The CDR3 is CASSPAMNTEAFF. The CDR3 DNA reads as TGTGCCAGCAGCCCCGCTATGAACACTGAAGCTTTCTTT.

The chain joins TRBV25-1 to TRBJ1-1; D is undetermined. The CDR3 spans 13 residues. Germline CDR1 is MGHDK and CDR2 is SYGVNS. V was pared by 3 bases and J by 2 bases, with 7 bases between. CDR3 region: CASSDYRNTEAFF. The CDR3 DNA sequence: TGTGCCAGCAGTGATTATCGAAACACTGAAGCTTTCTTT.

J is TRBJ2-7 and V is TRBV7-8, with D perhaps assigned TRBD1 or TRBD2 (6 bases each). CDR1 is SGHVS, CDR2 FQNEAQ, per germline. Trimming left V 4 bases short and J 6 bases short, with 16 bases between. This CDR3 is 14 amino acids long. In nucleotides, the CDR3 is TGTGCCAGCAGCTCAACGATAGGGGGAGGCGAGCAGTACTTC. It yields the protein CASSSTIGGGEQYF.